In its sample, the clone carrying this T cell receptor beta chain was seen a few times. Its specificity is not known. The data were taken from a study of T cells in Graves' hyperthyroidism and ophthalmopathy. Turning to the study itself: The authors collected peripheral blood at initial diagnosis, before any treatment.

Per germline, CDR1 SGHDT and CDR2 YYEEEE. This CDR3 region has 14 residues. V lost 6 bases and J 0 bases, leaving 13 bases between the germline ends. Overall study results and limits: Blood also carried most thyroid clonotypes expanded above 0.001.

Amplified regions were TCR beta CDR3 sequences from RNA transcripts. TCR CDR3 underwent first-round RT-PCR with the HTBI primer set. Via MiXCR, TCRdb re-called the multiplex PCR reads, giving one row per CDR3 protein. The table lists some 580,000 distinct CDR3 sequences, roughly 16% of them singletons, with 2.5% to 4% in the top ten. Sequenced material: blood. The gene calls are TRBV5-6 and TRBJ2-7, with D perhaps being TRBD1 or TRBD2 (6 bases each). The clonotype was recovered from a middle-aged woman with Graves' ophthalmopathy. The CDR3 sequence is CASTPGAGSYEQYF. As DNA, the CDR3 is TGTGCCAGCACCCCGGGGGCAGGCTCCTACGAGCAGTACTTC.